These T cell receptor beta chains were read from a single sample in a study of OX40 agonist ivuxolimab in advanced cancers. TCRdb's copy holds only in-frame clones and misses some; the assay was immunoSEQ multiplex PCR. This table has tens of thousands of clones, more than 75% appearing once. This material consisted of CD4+ or CD8+ T cells sorted from blood, taken in a trial of the OX40 agonist ivuxolimab. These receptors originate from an adult with an advanced solid tumor such as melanoma, head and neck, liver or kidney cancer. Each CDR3 is given with its conserved first and last residue. D genes are given only for firm matches. Clone sizes are given selectively: once, few, many, or a class where the clone is expanded.

v_gene	d_gene	j_gene	abundance	CDR3aa	CDR3nt
TRBV2	NA	TRBJ1-1	NA	CASRGLKGYTEAFF	TGTGCCAGCAGAGGCCTTAAGGGTTACACTGAAGCTTTCTTT
TRBV5-4	NA	TRBJ1-5	NA	CASSLGDIVQPQHF	TGTGCCAGCAGCTTGGGTGATATCGTGCAGCCCCAGCATTTT
TRBV6-5	TRBD1	TRBJ1-3	NA	CATGQGLAGNTIYF	TGTGCCACGGGACAGGGGCTTGCTGGAAACACCATATATTTT
TRBV7-2	NA	TRBJ2-3	NA	CASSLELPGTDTQYF	TGTGCCAGCAGCTTAGAACTACCAGGCACAGATACGCAGTATTTT
TRBV6-5	NA	TRBJ2-1	NA	CASSGTDSYNEQFF	TGTGCCAGCAGTGGGACGGATTCCTACAATGAGCAGTTCTTC
TRBV28	TRBD1	TRBJ1-5	NA	CASTARGRGLNQPQHF	TGTGCCAGCACTGCGAGGGGAAGGGGGCTTAATCAGCCCCAGCATTTT
TRBV2	NA	TRBJ1-3	NA	CASSLEPAGNTIYF	TGTGCCAGCAGTCTGGAGCCCGCTGGAAACACCATATATTTT
TRBV2	NA	TRBJ1-1	NA	CASIERWGVNTEAFF	TGTGCCAGCATCGAGAGGTGGGGAGTGAACACTGAAGCTTTCTTT
TRBV19	TRBD1	TRBJ1-3	few	CASSLGQDGIVSIYF	TGTGCCAGTAGCCTTGGACAGGACGGGATCGTCTCCATATATTTT
TRBV19	NA	TRBJ1-1	few	CASSNTRLNTEAFF	TGTGCCAGTAGTAACACGCGGCTGAACACTGAAGCTTTCTTT
TRBV10-3	TRBD1	TRBJ2-7	NA	CAISESQGQGLTYEQYF	TGTGCCATCAGTGAGTCACAGGGACAGGGATTAACCTACGAGCAGTACTTC
TRBV28	NA	TRBJ1-3	NA	CASVGTSGNTIYF	TGTGCCAGCGTCGGGACCTCTGGAAACACCATATATTTT
TRBV19	NA	TRBJ1-5	NA	CASSIGGYSNQPQHF	TGTGCCAGTAGTATAGGAGGATATAGCAATCAGCCCCAGCATTTT
TRBV19	NA	TRBJ1-5	NA	CASSLRLDQPQHF	TGTGCCAGTAGTCTTCGCCTGGATCAGCCCCAGCATTTT
TRBV6-5	TRBD1	TRBJ1-1	NA	CASNGQGAGNTEAFF	TGTGCCAGCAATGGACAGGGGGCGGGGAACACTGAAGCTTTCTTT
TRBV29-1	NA	TRBJ2-5	few	CSVADGETQYF	TGCAGCGTCGCCGACGGGGAGACCCAGTACTTC
TRBV5-1	TRBD2	TRBJ2-3	NA	CASSLPSGVSTDTQYF	TGCGCCAGCAGCTTGCCTAGCGGGGTTAGCACAGATACGCAGTATTTT
TRBV5-1	NA	TRBJ1-1	few	CASSWTGAPAFF	TGCGCCAGCAGCTGGACGGGGGCGCCAGCTTTCTTT
TRBV6-1	NA	TRBJ1-5	NA	CASSVQGRQPQHF	TGTGCCAGCAGTGTGCAGGGGCGTCAGCCCCAGCATTTT
TRBV14	TRBD1	TRBJ1-2	NA	CASSDRGSYGYTF	TGTGCCAGCAGTGACAGGGGGTCCTATGGCTACACCTTC
TRBV10-3	NA	TRBJ2-1	NA	CAISVAPSGGTLNEQFF	TGTGCCATCAGTGTAGCCCCCTCGGGCGGGACACTGAATGAGCAGTTCTTC
TRBV15	NA	TRBJ1-1	NA	CATSRDTGKDTEAFF	TGTGCCACCAGCAGAGACACAGGCAAGGACACTGAAGCTTTCTTT
TRBV5-1	NA	TRBJ2-2	NA	CASSLFSGNTGELFF	TGCGCCAGCAGCCTCTTTAGCGGGAACACCGGGGAGCTGTTTTTT
TRBV23-1	TRBD1	TRBJ2-7	NA	CASSPTIPGQGREEQYF	TGCGCCAGCAGTCCAACTATTCCGGGACAGGGAAGAGAAGAGCAGTACTTC
TRBV29-1	NA	TRBJ2-2	once	CSARPRGTDTGELFF	TGCAGCGCCCGACCTCGGGGGACAGACACCGGGGAGCTGTTTTTT
TRBV19	NA	TRBJ1-2	NA	CASSRRNYGYTF	TGTGCCAGCTCAAGGAGGAACTATGGCTACACCTTC
TRBV18	TRBD1	TRBJ1-4	NA	CASSPWAPTGLVEKLFF	TGTGCCAGCTCACCCTGGGCGCCGACAGGGCTAGTTGAAAAACTGTTTTTT
TRBV15	TRBD1	TRBJ2-7	NA	CATSRGRGQVNYEQYF	TGTGCCACCAGCAGAGGACGGGGACAGGTGAACTACGAGCAGTACTTC
TRBV5-6	NA	TRBJ1-4	once	CASSLGTEGGKLFF	TGTGCCAGCAGCTTGGGGACGGAAGGTGGAAAACTGTTTTTT
TRBV28	TRBD1	TRBJ1-5	NA	CASSLTGGVQPQHF	TGTGCCAGCAGCTTAACAGGGGGCGTTCAGCCCCAGCATTTT
TRBV7-2	NA	TRBJ2-2	NA	CASSLAPGWDTGELFF	TGTGCCAGCAGCTTAGCTCCGGGATGGGACACCGGGGAGCTGTTTTTT
TRBV19	NA	TRBJ1-6	few	CARVSVSILPLHF	TGTGCCAGGGTGTCGGTTAGTATTTTACCCCTCCACTTT
TRBV2	NA	TRBJ1-1	NA	CASSESGLHYTEAFF	TGTGCCAGCAGTGAATCCGGATTGCACTACACTGAAGCTTTCTTT
TRBV2	NA	TRBJ1-5	NA	CAGRADDQPQHF	TGTGCCGGCCGGGCAGACGATCAGCCCCAGCATTTT
TRBV6-5	NA	TRBJ2-7	NA	CASLSGDAGTYEQYF	TGTGCCAGCCTTTCTGGTGACGCAGGGACCTACGAGCAGTACTTC
TRBV7-2	TRBD1	TRBJ2-7	NA	CASSLAGQGLYEQYF	TGTGCCAGCAGCTTAGCAGGACAGGGGCTATACGAGCAGTACTTC
TRBV5-8	NA	TRBJ1-1	NA	CASSLWDNTEAFF	TGTGCCAGCAGCTTGTGGGATAACACTGAAGCTTTCTTT
TRBV5-1	NA	TRBJ2-7	NA	CASSWDGDSYEQYF	TGCGCCAGCAGCTGGGACGGAGACTCCTACGAGCAGTACTTC
TRBV5-6	NA	TRBJ1-5	NA	CASTLTGSYSNQPQHF	TGTGCCAGCACCCTGACAGGATCTTATAGCAATCAGCCCCAGCATTTT
TRBV18	TRBD1	TRBJ2-7	NA	CASSPTGDYEQYF	TGTGCCAGCTCACCTACAGGGGACTACGAGCAGTACTTC
TRBV7-8	TRBD1	TRBJ1-5	NA	CASSPDRGGSYQPQHF	TGTGCCAGCAGCCCCGACAGGGGAGGTAGCTATCAGCCCCAGCATTTT
TRBV6-1	NA	TRBJ1-3	once	CASSLLGGGNTIYF	TGTGCCAGCAGCCTCCTCGGGGGGGGAAACACCATATATTTT
TRBV7-2	TRBD1	TRBJ2-4	NA	CATALDSGTGNIQYF	TGTGCCACCGCACTCGATTCCGGGACAGGAAACATTCAGTACTTC
TRBV6-5	TRBD1	TRBJ2-1	NA	CASRVTGGSYNEQFF	TGTGCCAGCAGAGTGACAGGGGGCTCGTACAATGAGCAGTTCTTC
TRBV5-1	NA	TRBJ2-3	NA	CASSLGIDWTDTQYF	TGCGCCAGCAGCTTGGGGATTGATTGGACAGATACGCAGTATTTT
TRBV2	NA	TRBJ1-1	NA	CASKGTTMNTEAFF	TGTGCCAGCAAGGGGACAACTATGAACACTGAAGCTTTCTTT
TRBV2	NA	TRBJ2-7	NA	CASSTDAYEQYF	TGTGCCAGCTCAACCGACGCCTACGAGCAGTACTTC
TRBV5-1	NA	TRBJ2-2	few	CASTTLQGPTGELFF	TGCGCCAGCACTACTCTACAGGGCCCCACCGGGGAGCTGTTTTTT
TRBV7-8	TRBD1	TRBJ1-6	NA	CASSSSVDRGNSPLHF	TGTGCCAGCAGCTCCTCCGTAGACAGGGGAAATTCACCCCTCCACTTT
TRBV19	TRBD1	TRBJ1-2	NA	CASTATRGLGYTF	TGTGCCAGTACCGCTACGAGGGGGCTGGGCTACACCTTC
TRBV20-1	NA	TRBJ1-1	NA	CSIPKAFF	TGCAGTATCCCGAAGGCTTTCTTT